The next 28 T cell receptor beta chains were all read from a single sample in a study of OX40 agonist ivuxolimab in advanced cancers. Here immunoSEQ multiplex PCR was the method, and the copy in TCRdb shows in-frame clones only, minus some. The data show approximately 80,000 clones, 75% to 95% seen once. Specimen: CD4+ or CD8+ T cells sorted from blood, collected in a trial of the OX40 agonist ivuxolimab. The receptors originated from an adult with an advanced solid tumor such as melanoma, head and neck, liver or kidney cancer.

The V call is TRBV10-3, the J call TRBJ2-6; the match to TRBD1 covers 9 bases. The CDR3 runs to 18 residues. The germline CDR1 and CDR2 sequences are ENHRY and SYGVKD. V gave up 6 bases and J gave up 0 bases; unmatched junction bases: 9. The CDR3, as DNA: TGTGCCATCAGGCCCCAACAGGGGGCGGACTCTGGGGCCAACGTCCTGACTTTC. Its protein is CAIRPQQGADSGANVLTF.

The V and J genes are TRBV7-2 and TRBJ1-2; D call uncertain. This CDR3 contains 12 residues. V lost 5 bases to trimming and J lost 4 bases, with 8 bases between them. The V gene's germline CDR1 is SGHTA and CDR2 FQGNSA. As DNA, the CDR3 is TGTGCCAGCAGCCCAACGTCCTATGGCTACACCTTC. Its protein product is CASSPTSYGYTF.

The chain links TRBV2 to TRBJ1-1; tentatively, D is TRBD1 (6 bases). The CDR3 sequence is 14 residues long. The V gene's germline CDR1 is SNHLY and CDR2 FYNNEI. Trimming took 7 bases from V and 0 from J, leaving 12 bases between them. CDR3 in DNA: TGTGCCAGCACTCCGACAGGCGTGAACACTGAAGCTTTCTTT. Translated, it gives CASTPTGVNTEAFF.

The chain joins TRBV29-1 to TRBJ2-2; 10 bases match TRBD2. Trimming took 6 bases from V and 4 from J; bases not matched to a gene: 5. The CDR3 totals 14 residues. Germline CDR1 SQVTM, CDR2 ANQGSEA. The CDR3 region has the DNA TGCAGCGTAGCTAGCGGGGGTGGCACCGGGGAGCTGTTTTTT. Encoded protein: CSVASGGGTGELFF.

The rearrangement uses TRBV25-1 and TRBJ2-7, with a tentative D call TRBD2 (6 bases). Germline V lookup: CDR1 MGHDK, CDR2 SYGVNS. V lost 5 bases and J 3 bases, leaving 11 bases between the germline ends. This CDR3 has 13 amino acids. CDR3 loop: CASSSRDFYEQYF. As DNA, the CDR3 is TGTGCCAGCAGTTCTCGGGACTTCTACGAGCAGTACTTC.

The chain joins TRBV28 to TRBJ2-7, with 7 bases lining up with TRBD1. Germline values: CDR1 MDHEN, CDR2 SYDVKM. The CDR3 is 16 amino acids. V lost 5 bases and J lost 3; bases outside the gene matches: 13. CDR3 nucleotide sequence: TGTGCCAGCAGTCAAGACAGGGCCTACGTAAACTACGAGCAGTACTTC. Translated, it gives CASSQDRAYVNYEQYF.

A few counts support this clone. The V gene is TRBV19, the J gene TRBJ2-1, with 10 nucleotides matching TRBD2. Per germline, CDR1 LNHDA and CDR2 SQIVND (reference sequence). The ends lost 5 bases at V and 12 bases at J; junction bases unmatched: 10. The CDR3 is 14 amino acids. The CDR3 DNA reads as TGTGCCAGTAGTGAAGCGTGGACTAGCGGTGCGCAGTTCTTC. This encodes CASSEAWTSGAQFF.

The V and J genes are TRBV6-1 and TRBJ1-5, with D perhaps TRBD1 (5 bases). This CDR3 has 15 amino acids. Per the germline V gene, CDR1 is MNHNS and CDR2 is SASEGT. The V end lost 5 bases, the J end lost 6 bases, and 17 bases lay between the germline ends. CDR3 region: CASSHFWGNGQPQHF. The CDR3 DNA reads as TGTGCCAGCAGTCATTTTTGGGGGAACGGTCAGCCCCAGCATTTT.

The chain recombines TRBV5-6 with TRBJ2-5; 11 positions agree with TRBD2. Germline V gene lookup returns CDR1 SGHDT and CDR2 YYEEEE. The CDR3 runs 15 residues. Losses at the gene ends were 2 bases for V and 5 bases for J; bases not matched to a gene: 5. CDR3 residues: CASSFKTSGGETQYF. The DNA for the CDR3 is TGTGCCAGCAGCTTCAAAACTAGCGGGGGTGAGACCCAGTACTTC.

This chain connects TRBV12-5 to TRBJ2-1; D not resolved. The CDR3 loop spans 15 amino acids. V lost 0 bases and J lost 4, with 10 bases in between. Germline values: CDR1 LGHNT, CDR2 FRNRAP. CDR3 protein: CASGLVLKDYNEQFF. Here the CDR3 DNA reads TGTGCTAGTGGTTTGGTTCTCAAGGATTACAATGAGCAGTTCTTC.

The chain combines TRBV6-1 with TRBJ2-1, with 12 bases identical to TRBD2. Germline assignment: CDR1 MNHNS and CDR2 SASEGT. This CDR3 spans 16 amino acids. V shed 4 bases and J 5 bases; nucleotides not matched to a gene: 6. DNA of the CDR3: TGTGCCAGCAGTGCCTCTAGCGGGAGGGCCGACAATGAGCAGTTCTTC. Its translation: CASSASSGRADNEQFF.

The chain links TRBV6-5 to TRBJ2-2, with D perhaps matching TRBD1 (6 bases). Trimming left V 9 bases short and J 1 base short, with 15 bases between. This CDR3 contains 15 residues. Per the germline V gene, CDR1 is MNHEY and CDR2 is SVGAGI. The CDR3 here is CASSRTEMNTGELFF. As DNA, the CDR3 is TGTGCCAGTTCCAGGACAGAGATGAACACCGGGGAGCTGTTTTTT.

V and J are TRBV10-2 and TRBJ1-5; 7 bases agree with TRBD1. This CDR3 region has 14 residues. CDR1 and CDR2 from the germline V gene are WSHSY and SAAADI. After removal of 10 bases from V and 3 bases from J, the junction contained 9 bases not matched to a gene. CDR3 sequence: CATAPGTVNQPQHF. The CDR3 DNA sequence: TGCGCCACCGCCCCCGGGACAGTCAATCAGCCCCAGCATTTT.

This chain joins TRBV6-6 and TRBJ1-4; 7 bases agree with TRBD1. CDR1 is MNHNY and CDR2 is SVGAGI in the germline V gene (reference sequence). Trimming at V came to 0 bases and at J to 4 bases, leaving 2 bases not matched to a gene. The CDR3 consists of 15 residues. DNA of the CDR3: TGTGCCAGCAGTTACTCCGGGACAGTTAATGAAAAACTGTTTTTT. Protein product: CASSYSGTVNEKLFF.

CDR3 amino acids: CARSVQGNNQPQHF. The CDR3 DNA reads as TGTGCCAGATCTGTACAGGGAAACAATCAGCCCCAGCATTTT. The chain carries TRBV21-1 and TRBJ1-5; the D segment call TRBD1 is taken from the table without a DNA check. TRBV21-1 is listed as a pseudogene. The CDR3 sequence is 14 residues long.

This chain joins TRBV7-9 and TRBJ1-6, with TRBD1 matching over 10 bases. The CDR3 totals 17 residues. From germline, CDR1 is SEHNR and CDR2 FQNEAQ (reference sequence). V lost 5 bases to trimming and J lost 9 bases; unmatched junction nucleotides: 13. The CDR3 region is CASSLGVGDRGRSPLHF. The DNA for the CDR3 is TGTGCCAGCAGCCTAGGGGTAGGGGACAGGGGTCGTTCACCCCTCCACTTT.

This chain links TRBV7-2 with TRBJ1-3, with D unclear. The CDR3 consists of 16 residues. The germline gives CDR1 SGHTA, CDR2 FQGNSA. The V gene lost 5 bases and the J gene lost 2 bases, with 16 bases spanning the gap. Here the CDR3 reads CASSRADSPPGNTIYF. DNA for the CDR3: TGTGCCAGCAGCCGCGCGGATTCACCACCTGGAAACACCATATATTTT.

V gene TRBV4-1 combines with J gene TRBJ2-3, with 9 bases that match TRBD2. Per germline, CDR1 MGHRA and CDR2 YSYEKL. This CDR3 is 18 amino acids long. The V and J ends lost 3 bases and 6 bases, in that order; junction bases with no gene match: 16. This chain's CDR3 is CASSHPNPGGRAADTQYF. In DNA, the CDR3 is TGCGCCAGCAGCCATCCCAATCCCGGCGGGAGGGCAGCGGATACGCAGTATTTT.

This chain links TRBV9 with TRBJ2-3; maybe TRBD1 (6 bases). Trimming pared 0 bases from V and 2 bases from J, leaving 7 bases between. CDR1 is SGDLS, CDR2 YYNGEE, per germline. The CDR3 runs to 14 residues. The CDR3 bases are TGTGCCAGCAGCGTAGCAGGGGCCACAGATACGCAGTATTTT. It yields the protein CASSVAGATDTQYF.

The V gene is TRBV21-1, the J gene TRBJ1-3. TRBV21-1 is an annotated pseudogene. The CDR3 is 14 amino acids. The CDR3 DNA reads as TGTGCCAGGACGGGACGTCCCTCTGGAAACACCATATATTTT. It yields the protein CARTGRPSGNTIYF.

The genes are TRBV5-1 and TRBJ1-2, with TRBD1 identical over 9 bases. Germline CDR1 and CDR2: SGHRS and YFSETQ. The CDR3 extends over 14 amino acids. Germline trimming cut 0 bases from V and 6 bases from J; bases unmatched to any gene: 3. The CDR3 loop reads CASSLGTGVNGYTF. CDR3 DNA sequence: TGCGCCAGCAGCTTGGGGACAGGGGTCAATGGCTACACCTTC. Based on the CDR3 plus reference TRBV5-1 and TRBJ1-2, the full variable domain is KAGVTQTPRYLIKTRGQQVTLSCSPISGHRSVSWYQQTPGQGLQFLFEYFSETQRNKGNFPGRFSGRQFSNSRSEMNVSTLELGDSALYLCASSLGTGVNGYTFGSGTRLTVV.

This clone was picked up one time. The chain couples TRBV30 to TRBJ2-1, with 10 bases fitting TRBD1. The CDR3 runs 15 residues. Germline-derived CDR1 and CDR2 are GTSNPN and SVGIG (reference sequence). V dropped 0 bases and J dropped 10; count of bases not matched to a gene: 9. CDR3 nucleotide sequence: TGTGCCTGGAGTGTACTGGGACAGGGGAAGCGGGAGCAGTTCTTC. Translated, it gives CAWSVLGQGKREQFF.

This rearrangement joins TRBV6-5 to TRBJ2-1; 7 bases agree with TRBD2. The CDR3 extends over 13 amino acids. Germline assignment: CDR1 MNHEY and CDR2 SVGAGI. With 6 bases clipped from V and 9 bases from J, the junction kept 8 bases outside the gene matches. The CDR3 bases are TGTGCCAGCAGCCGGGCGGGGGTGGTTGAGCAGTTCTTC. The encoded protein is CASSRAGVVEQFF.

The chain employs TRBV19 and TRBJ2-7; perhaps D is TRBD1 or TRBD2 (5 bases each). Trimming stripped 5 bases from V and 5 bases from J, with 22 bases between. Germline lookup yields CDR1 LNHDA and CDR2 SQIVND (reference sequence). The CDR3 has 16 residues. The CDR3 here is CASSARPGPSVHEQYF. As DNA, the CDR3 is TGTGCCAGTAGTGCGCGGCCGGGACCGTCTGTCCACGAGCAGTACTTC. Full variable domain (remainder filled in from reference TRBV19 and TRBJ2-7): DGGITQSPKYLFRKEGQNVTLSCEQNLNHDAMYWYRQDPGQGLRLIYYSQIVNDFQKGDIAEGYSVSREKKESFPLTVTSAQKNPTAFYLCASSARPGPSVHEQYFGPGTRLTVT.

The rearrangement joins TRBV14 to TRBJ2-7, with a tentative D call TRBD1 (5 bases). V shed 0 bases and J shed 6 bases, with 21 bases lying between them. This CDR3 has 17 amino acids. CDR1 SGHDN and CDR2 FVKESK come from the germline V gene. The chain's CDR3 is CASSQEGAGNIGGEQYF. The CDR3 DNA reads as TGTGCCAGCAGCCAAGAGGGTGCAGGGAATATTGGTGGCGAGCAGTACTTC.

This sequence joins TRBV19 and TRBJ1-5, with TRBD1 matching over 11 bases. The CDR3 consists of 17 residues. CDR1 and CDR2 from the germline V gene are LNHDA and SQIVND (reference sequence). V lost 2 bases to trimming and J lost 5 bases; unmatched junction nucleotides: 8. The CDR3 sequence is CASSIRGTGGSDQPQHF. CDR3 nucleotides: TGTGCCAGTAGTATAAGGGGGACAGGGGGGAGCGATCAGCCCCAGCATTTT.

The chain uses TRBV7-9 and TRBJ2-3; a weak D match, TRBD1 (6 bases). V was pared by 1 base and J by 2 bases, with 10 bases between. The CDR3 runs to 15 residues. Germline V gives CDR1 SEHNR, CDR2 FQNEAQ (reference sequence). Written as DNA, the CDR3 is TGTGCCAGCAGCTTAGGGGACAACCCCACAGATACGCAGTATTTT. Translating gives CASSLGDNPTDTQYF.

This clone has just one count. The rearrangement joins TRBV18 to TRBJ1-5, with a tentative D call TRBD1 (5 bases). Germline CDR1 is KGHSH and CDR2 is LQKENI. This CDR3 is 14 amino acids long. The V end lost 2 bases, the J end lost 3 bases, and 8 bases lay between the germline ends. CDR3 amino acids: CASSPGAANQPQHF. CDR3 sequence (DNA): TGTGCCAGCTCACCAGGGGCCGCCAATCAGCCCCAGCATTTT. Filled out from reference TRBV18 and TRBJ1-5, the complete variable domain reads NAGVMQNPRHLVRRRGQEARLRCSPMKGHSHVYWYRQLPEEGLKFMVYLQKENIIDESGMPKERFSAEFPKEGPSILRIQQVVRGDSAAYFCASSPGAANQPQHFGDGTRLSIL.